The entry that follows covers one TCR beta chain sequence. The target of this receptor is not known. No quality values exist for individual bases; no much larger clone is one base distant. This record belongs to a study of cytomegalovirus exposure and HLA in healthy donors (dated by TCRdb to about 2017). Background on the whole study: According to an earlier analysis of a few hundred of the donors, about 179 million T cells yielded 95 million to 140 million unique TCR beta sequences and 276 Gb of sequence data. A later genetic analysis used genome-wide SNP genotypes for about three fifths of the roughly 700 donors, treating that subset as a discovery cohort. An earlier analysis of approximately 630 of the donors applied high-throughput TCR beta sequencing to assess whether each TCR beta V gene segment acted as functional or pseudogenic. The genetic ancestry cluster associated with self-reported Caucasian donors included about 81% of the 300 to 450 genotyped donors. A later analysis re-examined previously published TCR beta repertoires from just over 650 donors and added high-resolution HLA genotyping to investigate patterns of TCR occurrence. Donor age, sex, ethnicity and CMV serostatus were compiled together with the repertoire data. On average, around 240,000 unique TCR beta nucleotide sequences were sequenced per donor among several hundred genotyped donors of the cohort, with roughly a sixth of those sequences being non-productive. Four or five DR-DQ haplotypes were handled as single units for association and clustering because linkage in the cohort was strong. Every repertoire in the discovery cohort had been generated on one and the same sequencing platform. The later analysis used no new phenotypic data to find candidate immune exposures, relying instead on TCR beta sequences and their occurrence across donors. Roughly 300 gigabases of sequencing data and 78 million or so unique TCR sequences were included in an early release covering several hundred HLA-typed donors. The study used immunosequencing to profile the T cell repertoires of some 600 subjects and linked those repertoires to cytomegalovirus serostatus. The aim of the study was to test whether cataloging public T cell receptors could identify signatures of past pathogen exposure. In addition to the first cohort of 666 subjects, a separate validation cohort of approximately 130 different subjects was used. HLA typing covered class I and class II loci at four-digit resolution. High-throughput TCR immunosequencing, statistical association of individual TCRs with disease status, and machine learning were combined to predict cytomegalovirus infection status. The number of donors typed differed by locus, with about 629-630 for A, B, C, DRB1 and DQB1, more than 500 for DQA1, approximately 580 for DPA1, and 400 to 490 for DPB1.

The cohort was made up of 500 to 850 healthy bone marrow donors. At the time of sampling, every cohort member was nominally healthy, though immune exposures that went unrecorded were likely present. The donor was CMV seropositive and was included in the group of 270 or so seropositive cohort members. Each donor provided a peripheral blood sample, and peripheral blood mononuclear cells were used for TCR beta sequencing. The Qiagen DNeasy Blood Extraction Kit was used to extract genomic DNA from the blood cell samples. The CDR3 runs 18 amino acids, cysteine and phenylalanine included. Solely the CDR3 DNA is kept, with 54 bases framed from the first base. The germline V gene gives CDR1 as LGHNA and CDR2 as YSLEER. For this chain, trimming is 4 bases at the V end and 0 bases at the J end, and the number of junction bases without a gene match is 7. Libraries were prepared through the immunoSEQ multiplex PCR assay. The multiplex PCR relied on a mix of 60 forward primers for TCR Vbeta segments and 13 reverse primers for TCR Jbeta segments. The CDR3 region of rearranged TCR beta genes was amplified from genomic DNA by a multiplex PCR assay. Amplified TCR beta libraries were sequenced as 87-base-pair reads on the Illumina HiSeq System. For the original study's pipeline: A later analysis tallied roughly 80 million unique TCR beta chains across the 700 or so repertoires, and approximately 11 million of those chains were shared by two or more donors. To remove PCR and sequencing errors, raw reads were error-corrected and collapsed into unique sequences using a nearest-neighbor algorithm that merged closely related sequences. V, D and J gene segments were assigned by aligning CDR3 sequences to IMGT reference sequences. For a sequence to be retained, a match of at least six nucleotides was required to both a V gene segment and a J gene segment. Rearrangements were called productive when the CDR3 lacked stop codons and stayed in frame with V and J; all others were non-productive. Following IMGT convention, CDR3 was defined as the stretch from the second conserved V-encoded cysteine up to the conserved J-encoded phenylalanine. Sequences without an unambiguous match to a single V gene segment were excluded from the earlier analysis of a few hundred of the donors. An earlier analysis of a few hundred of the donors called V segments functional above 56.7% productive rearrangements and segregating when the between-donor standard deviation exceeded 5%. A statistical classification framework was built to diagnose cytomegalovirus status from the catalog of TCR beta chain sequences. In a later analysis, V and J genes were assigned by comparing TCR nucleotide sequences against IMGT/GENE-DB human TR gene sequences. The TCRdist pipeline was used in a later analysis to assign CDR3 sequences and most-parsimonious VDJ recombination scenarios. In a later analysis, every TCR beta chain was defined by the combination of its CDR3 amino acid sequence and its V-gene family, and reads without a unique V-gene family were dropped. In a later analysis, nearly 600 highly shared, low-generation-probability nucleotide sequences were removed to address suspected cross-contamination and a sequencing artifact. In a later analysis, a clonal expansion index for each public chain was calculated from normalized within-repertoire ranks of inferred template counts. In a later analysis, generation probabilities were computed with a VDJ recombination model fitted to out-of-frame rearrangements, and the resulting probabilities were checked against IGoR. Hypergeometric tests were used in a later analysis to score TCR-TCR, TCR-HLA and TCR-CMV co-occurrence, with a repertoire-size bias correction applied to the TCR pairs. To estimate false discovery rates, a later analysis permuted the HLA or CMV assignments 20 times. In a later analysis, co-occurring TCRs were grouped with DBSCAN, and TCRdist sequence similarity was added when clustering was performed within HLA-allele-positive subsets. Repertoires with fewer than 30,000 or more than 120,000 public chains, plus five repertoires with anomalous nucleotide sharing, were excluded from co-occurrence clustering. Drawn from immuneACCESS, this table holds only the in-frame rearrangements with V and J called that TCRdb kept. Clones are partly lost; checked studies trace under half to an unresolved V gene and leave the rest unexplained. That table is the source of V, J and clone size, and D and trimming were worked out from the DNA. The sample table shows under 200,000 clones, and around 68% are seen once. The leading ten clones occupy less than 3.5% of the sample.

General findings and caveats noted by the study authors: In a later analysis, several top co-occurrence clusters were reported to appear linked to parvovirus B19, influenza, CMV and Epstein-Barr virus. In a later genetic analysis, a missense DCLRE1C variant was associated with V-gene and J-gene trimming of TCR beta chains, and the association was replicated in an independent cohort. A further reported finding was that TCR beta sequences accurately predicted the HLA-A and HLA-B alleles for most subjects in the first cohort. In a later analysis, HLA-associated TCR beta chains were found to be more clonally expanded and to have lower generation probabilities than equally common non-associated chains. It was suggested by the authors that the approach could potentially be generalized to other disease states and immunological phenotypes. In a later analysis, most CMV-associated TCR beta chains were found to appear HLA-restricted, with HLA associations seemingly driven largely by CMV exposure. Because HLA typing was unavailable for some donors at each locus, only the typed subset was used in association tests. Cytomegalovirus status was reported to be diagnosed by the classifier with high specificity and sensitivity in both the original and validation cohorts. When HLA alleles, especially DR and DQ, strongly co-occurred, TCR associations were difficult to assign to individual alleles. An earlier analysis of approximately 570 of the donors showed that most TCR beta V segments appeared in productive rearrangements either about 90% or about 30% of the time, which broadly matched IMGT annotations. The only immune exposure information available for the cohort was CMV serostatus. Some IMGT-functional V segments, including TRBV6-2 and TRBV6-3, could not be told apart with the 87-base-pair reads, so those segments were excluded. This cohort had only TCR beta chains sequenced, and the lack of alpha or paired-chain data limited which features could be detected. In a later analysis, TCR association rates were found to vary across HLA loci, with the most associated TCRs seen for DRB1 alleles and the fewest for HLA-C alleles. Compared with the approximately 720-donor mean, donors in an Asian-associated ancestry cluster had fewer N-insertions in productive TCRs, according to a later genetic analysis. A later analysis associated 15,000 to 20,000 TCR beta sequences with specific HLA alleles at a false discovery rate of 0.05. In vitro tests confirmed that a few of the cytomegalovirus-associated TCR beta chains recognize cytomegalovirus antigens. A cluster of highly shared sequence variants was judged likely to be a technical artifact of the sequencing pipeline. Roughly uniform sequencing depth across donors was assumed in presence/absence analyses, although this assumption may not hold. Linkage disequilibrium might explain the correlated functional status among segregating V segments, but an unknown experimental factor could not be ruled out. Around 16 rarely observed V segments, including chromosome 9 orphons, were excluded from the earlier analysis of a few hundred of the donors because counts were too low. The study listed 170 or so TCR beta chains as associated with cytomegalovirus. Across donors, most TCR sequences were observed very rarely, whereas some public TCRs were present in many individuals.

The specimen sequenced was PBMCs. The chain uses TRBV4-3 and TRBJ2-3, and TRBD2 matches 13 of the central bases. This receptor was taken from a middle-aged woman in good health and CMV-seropositive. The nucleotide sequence reads TGCGCCAGCAGCCGCTTACTAGCGGGGGGGGTTAGCACAGATACGCAGTATTTT. This yields the protein CASSRLLAGGVSTDTQYF.